The 11 T cell receptor beta chains reported below all come from one sample, sequenced in a study of cytomegalovirus exposure and HLA in healthy donors. The PCR made use of 60 Vbeta and 13 Jbeta primers. Profiled with immunoSEQ multiplex PCR; TCRdb holds only in-frame clones, not every one. Of more than 130,000 clones in the sample, about 82% were seen once. The specimen was PBMCs. The receptors stem from a man aged 25-45 years in good health and CMV-seronegative.

This chain joins TRBV7-9 and TRBJ1-3, with D unclear. Germline CDR1 reads SEHNR; CDR2 reads FQNEAQ (reference sequence). Trimming pared 1 base from V and 2 bases from J, leaving 9 bases between. The CDR3 runs to 15 residues. The CDR3 sequence: CASSLDRGTGNTIYF. The DNA for the CDR3 is TGTGCCAGCAGCTTAGACAGAGGGACTGGAAACACCATATATTTT.

The chain combines TRBV28 with TRBJ2-7; tentatively, D is TRBD1 (6 bases). V was cut by 5 bases and J by 4 bases, with 15 bases left in between. Germline values: CDR1 MDHEN, CDR2 SYDVKM. CDR3 size: 14 residues. The CDR3 region has the DNA TGTGCCAGCAGTCCACAGGGTCCGGTGTACGAGCAGTACTTC. Its protein product is CASSPQGPVYEQYF.

Only one count was recorded for this clone. The J gene is TRBJ2-3, the V gene TRBV2, with 10 bases lining up with TRBD2. J was trimmed by 8 bases and V by 0 bases; bases with no gene match: 11. This CDR3 is 17 amino acids long. In germline, CDR1 is SNHLY, CDR2 FYNNEI. In DNA form, the CDR3 reads TGTGCCAGCAGTGAAGCGCTTCTTGGGCTAGCGGGGGTTACGCAGTATTTT. It encodes CASSEALLGLAGVTQYF. The whole variable domain, remainder taken from reference TRBV2 and TRBJ2-3, is EPEVTQTPSHQVTQMGQEVILRCVPISNHLYFYWYRQILGQKVEFLVSFYNNEISEKSEIFDDQFSVERPDGSNFTLKIRSTKLEDSAMYFCASSEALLGLAGVTQYFGPGTRLTVL.

The chain joins TRBV15 to TRBJ2-5; D is possibly TRBD2 (5 bases). V lost 0 bases and J lost 9, with 8 bases in between. CDR3 length: 12 residues. The germline CDR1 and CDR2 sequences are LNHNV and YYDKDF (reference sequence). CDR3 sequence (DNA): TGTGCCACCAGCAGAGATATCGGGGCCCAGTACTTC. Amino acid sequence: CATSRDIGAQYF.

The V gene is TRBV9, the J gene TRBJ1-3; D not certain. CDR1 and CDR2 (germline): SGDLS, YYNGEE. Trimming removed 2 bases from V and 4 bases from J, with 13 bases in between. The CDR3 is made up of 15 amino acids. CDR3 residues: CASSVTEGAGNTIYF. DNA for the CDR3: TGTGCCAGCAGCGTGACTGAGGGTGCGGGAAACACCATATATTTT.

The V and J genes are TRBV7-2 and TRBJ1-5; no clear D. The CDR3 contains 12 residues. Germline V gene data show CDR1 as SGHTA and CDR2 as FQGNSA. V shed 3 bases and J shed 9 bases, with 9 bases lying between them. The CDR3 bases are TGTGCCAGCAGCTTCTACGATCGGCCCCAGCATTTT. Translated, it gives CASSFYDRPQHF. Combining the CDR3 with reference TRBV7-2 and TRBJ1-5 gives the whole variable domain GAGVSQSPSNKVTEKGKDVELRCDPISGHTALYWYRQSLGQGLEFLIYFQGNSAPDKSGLPSDRFSAERTGGSVSTLTIQRTQQEDSAVYLCASSFYDRPQHFGDGTRLSIL.

This chain connects TRBV7-3 to TRBJ2-1, with 10 bases matching TRBD2. Trimming removed 5 bases from V and 8 bases from J; junction bases left unmatched: 12. The CDR3 sequence is 16 residues long. Germline CDR1 and CDR2: SGHTA and FQGTGA. CDR3 region: CASSPQGLAVGDEQFF. The CDR3 region has the DNA TGTGCCAGCAGCCCGCAAGGACTAGCGGTTGGCGATGAGCAGTTCTTC. Full variable domain (outside the CDR3, taken from reference TRBV7-3 and TRBJ2-1): GAGVSQTPSNKVTEKGKYVELRCDPISGHTALYWYRQSLGQGPEFLIYFQGTGAADDSGLPNDRFFAVRPEGSVSTLKIQRTERGDSAVYLCASSPQGLAVGDEQFFGPGTRLTVL.

V and J are TRBV16 and TRBJ2-7; 9 bases line up with TRBD1. V lost 5 bases and J lost 4; bases outside the gene matches: 12. The CDR3 has 16 amino acids. Germline loops: CDR1 KGHSY, CDR2 FQNENV. The chain's CDR3 is CASSSTPGQGPYEQYF. Here the CDR3 DNA reads TGTGCCAGCAGCAGTACTCCGGGACAGGGCCCTTACGAGCAGTACTTC.

This chain connects TRBV28 to TRBJ1-5, with D perhaps matching TRBD1 (6 bases). The CDR3 loop spans 14 amino acids. In germline, CDR1 is MDHEN, CDR2 SYDVKM. V gave up 11 bases and J gave up 6 bases, with 20 bases separating them. For the CDR3, the DNA is TGTGCCGGAAAAGAACAGGGTGCGGGTCAGCCCCAGCATTTT. Translating it yields CAGKEQGAGQPQHF.

The chain uses TRBV6-1 and TRBJ1-5, with D maybe TRBD1 (6 bases). The V gene lost 7 bases and the J gene lost 1 base, with 14 bases spanning the gap. CDR3 length: 15 amino acids. In germline, CDR1 is MNHNS, CDR2 SASEGT. CDR3 residues: CASKLGAVSNQPQHF. In DNA, the CDR3 is TGTGCCAGCAAGCTGGGGGCGGTAAGCAATCAGCCCCAGCATTTT.

The rearrangement links TRBV28 to TRBJ1-6; TRBD1 matches at 8 bases. Germline values: CDR1 MDHEN, CDR2 SYDVKM. This CDR3 region has 16 residues. The V segment lost 6 bases and the J segment 7 bases; nucleotides outside the gene matches: 11. CDR3 residues: CASSAGQGGGNSPLHF. The CDR3 region has the DNA TGTGCCAGCAGCGCTGGACAGGGCGGAGGAAATTCACCCCTCCACTTT.